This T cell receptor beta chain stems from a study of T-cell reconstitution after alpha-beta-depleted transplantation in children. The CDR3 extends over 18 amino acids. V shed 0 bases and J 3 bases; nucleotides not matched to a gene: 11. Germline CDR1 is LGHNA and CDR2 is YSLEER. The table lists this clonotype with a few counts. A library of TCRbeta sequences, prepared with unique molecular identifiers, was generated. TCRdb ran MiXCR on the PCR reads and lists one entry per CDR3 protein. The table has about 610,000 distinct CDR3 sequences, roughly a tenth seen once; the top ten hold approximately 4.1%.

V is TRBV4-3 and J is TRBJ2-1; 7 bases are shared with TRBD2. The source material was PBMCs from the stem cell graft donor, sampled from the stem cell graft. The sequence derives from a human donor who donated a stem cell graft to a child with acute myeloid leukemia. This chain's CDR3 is CASSQDSRAGAHYNEQFF. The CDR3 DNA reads TGCGCCAGCAGCCAAGATTCTAGGGCGGGAGCACACTACAATGAGCAGTTCTTC.